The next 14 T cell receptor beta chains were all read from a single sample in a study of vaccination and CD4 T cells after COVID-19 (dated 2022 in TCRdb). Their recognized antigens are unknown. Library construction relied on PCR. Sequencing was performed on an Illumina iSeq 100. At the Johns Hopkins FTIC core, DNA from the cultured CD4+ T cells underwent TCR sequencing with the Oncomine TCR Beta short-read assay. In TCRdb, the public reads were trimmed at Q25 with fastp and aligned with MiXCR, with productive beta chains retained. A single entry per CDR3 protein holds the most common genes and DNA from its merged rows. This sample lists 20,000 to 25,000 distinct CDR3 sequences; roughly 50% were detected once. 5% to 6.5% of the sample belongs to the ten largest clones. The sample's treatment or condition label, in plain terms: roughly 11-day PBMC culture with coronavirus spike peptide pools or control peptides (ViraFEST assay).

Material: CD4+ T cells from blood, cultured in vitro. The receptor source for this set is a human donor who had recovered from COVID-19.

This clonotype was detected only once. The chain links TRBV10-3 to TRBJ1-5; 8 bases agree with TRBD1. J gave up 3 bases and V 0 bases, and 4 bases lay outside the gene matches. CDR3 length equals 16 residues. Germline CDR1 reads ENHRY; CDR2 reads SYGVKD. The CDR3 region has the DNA TGTGCCATCAGTGAGTCCGGGACAGGAATCAATCAGCCCCAGCATTTT. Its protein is CAISESGTGINQPQHF.

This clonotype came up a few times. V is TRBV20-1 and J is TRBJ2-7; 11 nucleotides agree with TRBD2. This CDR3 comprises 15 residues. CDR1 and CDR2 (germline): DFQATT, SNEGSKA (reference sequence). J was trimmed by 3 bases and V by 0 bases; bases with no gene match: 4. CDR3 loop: CSARDPLAGGYEQYF. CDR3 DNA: TGCAGTGCTAGAGATCCCCTAGCGGGAGGCTACGAGCAGTACTTC.

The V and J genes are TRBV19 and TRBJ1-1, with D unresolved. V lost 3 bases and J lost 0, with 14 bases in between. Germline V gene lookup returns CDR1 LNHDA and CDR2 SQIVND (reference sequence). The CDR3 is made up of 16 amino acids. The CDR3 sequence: CASSIIRGILNTEAFF. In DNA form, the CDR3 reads TGTGCCAGTAGTATTATACGGGGTATCTTGAACACTGAAGCTTTCTTT.

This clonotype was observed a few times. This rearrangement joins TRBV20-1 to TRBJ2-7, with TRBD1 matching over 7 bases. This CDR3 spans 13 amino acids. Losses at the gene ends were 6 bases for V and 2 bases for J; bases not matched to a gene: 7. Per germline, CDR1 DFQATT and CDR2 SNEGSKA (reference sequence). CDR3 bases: TGCAGTGCCCCCAGAACAGGGGCCTACGAGCAGTACTTC. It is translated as CSAPRTGAYEQYF.

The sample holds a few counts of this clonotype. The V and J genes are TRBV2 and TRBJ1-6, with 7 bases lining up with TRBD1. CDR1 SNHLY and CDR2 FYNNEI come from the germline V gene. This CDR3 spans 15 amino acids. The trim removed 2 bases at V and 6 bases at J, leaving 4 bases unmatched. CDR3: CASSEFDRANSPLHF. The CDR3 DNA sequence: TGTGCCAGCAGTGAATTTGACAGGGCTAATTCACCCCTCCACTTT. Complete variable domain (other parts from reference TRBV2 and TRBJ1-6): EPEVTQTPSHQVTQMGQEVILRCVPISNHLYFYWYRQILGQKVEFLVSFYNNEISEKSEIFDDQFSVERPDGSNFTLKIRSTKLEDSAMYFCASSEFDRANSPLHFGNGTRLTVT.

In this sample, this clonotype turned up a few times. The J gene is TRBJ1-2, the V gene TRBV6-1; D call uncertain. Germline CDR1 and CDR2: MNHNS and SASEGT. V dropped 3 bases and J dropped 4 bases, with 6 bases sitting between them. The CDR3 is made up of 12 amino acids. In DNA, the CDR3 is TGTGCCAGCAGTGAGATCGGCTATGGCTACACCTTC. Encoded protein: CASSEIGYGYTF.

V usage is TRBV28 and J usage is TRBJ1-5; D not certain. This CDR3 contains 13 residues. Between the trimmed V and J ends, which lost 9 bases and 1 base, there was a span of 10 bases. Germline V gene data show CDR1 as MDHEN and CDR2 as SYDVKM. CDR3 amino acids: CASSRRSNQPQHF. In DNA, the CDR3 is TGTGCCAGTAGCAGGCGGAGCAATCAGCCCCAGCATTTT.

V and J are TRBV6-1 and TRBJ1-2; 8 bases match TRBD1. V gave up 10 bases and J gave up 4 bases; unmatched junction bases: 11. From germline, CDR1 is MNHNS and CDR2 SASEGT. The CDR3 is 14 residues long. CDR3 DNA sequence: TGTGCCACCTCACAGGGGGTGGAGGGCTATGGCTACACCTTC. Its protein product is CATSQGVEGYGYTF.

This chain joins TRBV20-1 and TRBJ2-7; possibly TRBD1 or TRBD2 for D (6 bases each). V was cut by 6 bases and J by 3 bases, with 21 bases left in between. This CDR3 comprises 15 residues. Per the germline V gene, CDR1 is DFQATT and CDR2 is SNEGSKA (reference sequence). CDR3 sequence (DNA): TGCAGTGCACAAAGGGGGGAGGCCGACGACTACGAGCAGTACTTC. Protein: CSAQRGEADDYEQYF.

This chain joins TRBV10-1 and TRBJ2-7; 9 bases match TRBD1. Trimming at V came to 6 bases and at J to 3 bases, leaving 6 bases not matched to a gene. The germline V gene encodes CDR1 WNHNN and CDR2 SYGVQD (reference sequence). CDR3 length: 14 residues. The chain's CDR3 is CASRTDRGNYEQYF. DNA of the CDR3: TGCGCCAGCAGAACGGACAGGGGAAACTACGAGCAGTACTTC.

The CDR3 is CASSARTGSLFF. The CDR3 bases are TGTGCCAGCAGTGCCCGGACAGGGTCATTGTTTTTT. This chain links TRBV12-3 or TRBV12-4 with TRBJ1-4; 8 bases are a match to TRBD1. The CDR3 is 12 amino acids. With 5 bases clipped from V and 15 bases from J, the junction kept 8 bases outside the gene matches.

Written as DNA, the CDR3 is TGCAGTGCTAGAGGGACTAGCGGGAATACGTATGAGACCCAGTACTTC. Amino acids: CSARGTSGNTYETQYF. The chain links TRBV20-1 to TRBJ2-5; TRBD2 matches at 12 bases. The germline gives CDR1 DFQATT, CDR2 SNEGSKA (reference sequence). The CDR3 consists of 16 residues. V shed 1 base and J 5 bases; nucleotides not matched to a gene: 8.

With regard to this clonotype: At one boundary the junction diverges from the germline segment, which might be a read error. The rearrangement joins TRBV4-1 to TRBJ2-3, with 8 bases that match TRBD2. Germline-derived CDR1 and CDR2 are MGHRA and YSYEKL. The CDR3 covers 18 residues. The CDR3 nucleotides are TGCGCCAGCAGTCAAGGGTTGGTCCGGGGGGGATTCACAGATACGCAGTATTTT. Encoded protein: CASSQGLVRGGFTDTQYF.

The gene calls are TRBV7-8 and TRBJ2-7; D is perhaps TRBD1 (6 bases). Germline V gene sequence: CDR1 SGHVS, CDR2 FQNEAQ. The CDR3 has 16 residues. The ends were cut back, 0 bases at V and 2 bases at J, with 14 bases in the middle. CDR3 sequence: CASSLARTVLPYEQYF. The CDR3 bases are TGTGCCAGCAGCTTAGCGCGGACAGTCCTTCCCTACGAGCAGTACTTC.